These 3 T cell receptor beta chains originate from one sample sequenced in a study of CD8 T cells in ankylosing spondylitis. One entry per CDR3 protein results from TCRdb running MiXCR on the 5' RACE reads. The sample consists of about 100,000 distinct CDR3 sequences, 24% of them appearing once. The sample taken for sequencing was synovial fluid, either unsorted or a sorted T cell fraction (not recorded which). Source of these receptors: a male donor with ankylosing spondylitis.

The gene calls are TRBV10-1 and TRBJ2-1; 8 nucleotides match TRBD2. After removal of 5 bases from V and 7 bases from J, the junction contained 7 bases not matched to a gene. Germline CDR1 is WNHNN and CDR2 is SYGVQD (reference sequence). CDR3 length: 14 residues. The CDR3 region is CASSSGGLGNEQFF. CDR3 sequence (DNA): TGCGCCAGCAGTTCGGGAGGGCTAGGGAATGAGCAGTTCTTC.

This chain joins TRBV27 and TRBJ1-5, with D hard to call. V shed 4 bases and J shed 0 bases, with 10 bases lying between them. Germline V gene data show CDR1 as MNHEY and CDR2 as SMNVEV (reference sequence). The CDR3 spans 15 residues. DNA of the CDR3: TGTGCCAGCAGTTCGTATAGGGATAGCAATCAGCCCCAGCATTTT. Translation gives CASSSYRDSNQPQHF.

V usage is TRBV4-2 and J usage is TRBJ1-2, with D hard to call. CDR1 and CDR2 from the germline V gene are LGHNA and YNFKEQ. This CDR3 spans 14 amino acids. Trimming left V 0 bases short and J 1 base short, with 6 bases between. CDR3 sequence: CASSQDRHNYGYTF. DNA for the CDR3: TGTGCCAGCAGCCAAGATAGGCATAACTATGGCTACACCTTC.